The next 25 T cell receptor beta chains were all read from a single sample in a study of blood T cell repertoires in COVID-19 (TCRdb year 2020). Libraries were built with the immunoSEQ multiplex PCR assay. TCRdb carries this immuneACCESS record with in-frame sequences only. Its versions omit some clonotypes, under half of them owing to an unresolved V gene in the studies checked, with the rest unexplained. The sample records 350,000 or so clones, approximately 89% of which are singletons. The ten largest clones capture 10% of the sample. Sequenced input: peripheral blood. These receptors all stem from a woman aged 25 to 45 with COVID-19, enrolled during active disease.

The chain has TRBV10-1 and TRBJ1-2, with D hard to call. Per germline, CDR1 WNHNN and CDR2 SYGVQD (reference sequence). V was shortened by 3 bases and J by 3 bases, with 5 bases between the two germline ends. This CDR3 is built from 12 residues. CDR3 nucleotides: TGCGCCAGCAGTGACACAGACTATGGCTACACCTTC. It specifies CASSDTDYGYTF.

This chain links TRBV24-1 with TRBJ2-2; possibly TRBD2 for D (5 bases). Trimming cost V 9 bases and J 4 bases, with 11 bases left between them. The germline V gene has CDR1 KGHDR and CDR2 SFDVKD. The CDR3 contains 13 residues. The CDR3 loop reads CATSRESTGELFF. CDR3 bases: TGTGCCACCTCTAGGGAGTCCACCGGGGAGCTGTTTTTT.

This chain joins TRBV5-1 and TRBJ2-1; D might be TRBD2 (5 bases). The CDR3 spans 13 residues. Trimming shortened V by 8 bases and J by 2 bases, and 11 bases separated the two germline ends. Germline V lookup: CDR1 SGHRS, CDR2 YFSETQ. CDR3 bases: TGCGCCAGACCCCGGGAAGCCTACAATGAGCAGTTCTTC. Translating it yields CARPREAYNEQFF.

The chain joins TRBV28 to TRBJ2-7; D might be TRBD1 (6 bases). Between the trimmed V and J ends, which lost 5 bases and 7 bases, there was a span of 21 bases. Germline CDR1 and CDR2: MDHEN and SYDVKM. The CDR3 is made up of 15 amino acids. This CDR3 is CASSPGQRTLGEQYF. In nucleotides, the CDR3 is TGTGCCAGCAGTCCCGGACAGCGAACTTTGGGTGAGCAGTACTTC.

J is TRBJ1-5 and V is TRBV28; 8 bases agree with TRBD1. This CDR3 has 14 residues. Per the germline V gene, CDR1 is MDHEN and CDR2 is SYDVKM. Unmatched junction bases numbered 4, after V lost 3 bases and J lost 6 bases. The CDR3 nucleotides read TGTGCCAGCAGTTTTAGGCAGGGGGCTCAGCCCCAGCATTTT. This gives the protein CASSFRQGAQPQHF.

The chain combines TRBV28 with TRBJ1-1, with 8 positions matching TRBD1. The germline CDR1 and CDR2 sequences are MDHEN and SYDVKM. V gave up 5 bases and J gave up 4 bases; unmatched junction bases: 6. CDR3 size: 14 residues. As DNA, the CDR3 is TGTGCCAGCAGTATCCGGACAGGGATCACTGAAGCTTTCTTT. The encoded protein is CASSIRTGITEAFF. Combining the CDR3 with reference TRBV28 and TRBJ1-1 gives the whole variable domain DVKVTQSSRYLVKRTGEKVFLECVQDMDHENMFWYRQDPGLGLRLIYFSYDVKMKEKGDIPEGYSVSREKKERFSLILESASTNQTSMYLCASSIRTGITEAFFGQGTRLTVV.

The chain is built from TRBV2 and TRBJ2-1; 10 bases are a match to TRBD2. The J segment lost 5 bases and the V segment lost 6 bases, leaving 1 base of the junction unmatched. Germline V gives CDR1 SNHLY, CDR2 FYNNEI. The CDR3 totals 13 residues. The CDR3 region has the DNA TGTGCCAGCAGGGGACTAGCGAACAATGAGCAGTTCTTC. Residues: CASRGLANNEQFF.

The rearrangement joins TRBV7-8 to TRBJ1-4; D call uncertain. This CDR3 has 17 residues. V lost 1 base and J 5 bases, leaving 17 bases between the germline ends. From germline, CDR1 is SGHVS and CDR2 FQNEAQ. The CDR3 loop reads CASSLDRFVGRNEKLFF. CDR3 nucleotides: TGTGCCAGCAGCTTAGACCGGTTTGTGGGGAGGAATGAAAAACTGTTTTTT. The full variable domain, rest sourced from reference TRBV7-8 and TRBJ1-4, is GAGVSQSPRYKVAKRGQDVALRCDPISGHVSLFWYQQALGQGPEFLTYFQNEAQLDKSGLPSDRFFAERPEGSVSTLKIQRTQQEDSAVYLCASSLDRFVGRNEKLFFGSGTQLSVL.

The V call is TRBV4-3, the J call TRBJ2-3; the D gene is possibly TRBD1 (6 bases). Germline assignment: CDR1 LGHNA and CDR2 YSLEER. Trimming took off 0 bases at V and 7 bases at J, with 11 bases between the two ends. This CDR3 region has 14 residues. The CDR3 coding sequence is TGCGCCAGCAGCCAAGACCCCAGGGGAAATACGCAGTATTTT. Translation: CASSQDPRGNTQYF.

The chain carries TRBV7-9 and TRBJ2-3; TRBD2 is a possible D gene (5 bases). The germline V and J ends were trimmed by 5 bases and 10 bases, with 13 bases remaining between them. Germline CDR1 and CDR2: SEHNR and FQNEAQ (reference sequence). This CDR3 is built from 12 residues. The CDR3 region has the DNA TGTGCCAGCAGCCCCCTTGGGAGTGCGCAGTATTTT. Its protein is CASSPLGSAQYF. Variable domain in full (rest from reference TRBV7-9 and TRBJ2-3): DTGVSQNPRHKITKRGQNVTFRCDPISEHNRLYWYRQTLGQGPEFLTYFQNEAQLEKSRLLSDRFSAERPKGSFSTLEIQRTEQGDSAMYLCASSPLGSAQYFGPGTRLTVL.

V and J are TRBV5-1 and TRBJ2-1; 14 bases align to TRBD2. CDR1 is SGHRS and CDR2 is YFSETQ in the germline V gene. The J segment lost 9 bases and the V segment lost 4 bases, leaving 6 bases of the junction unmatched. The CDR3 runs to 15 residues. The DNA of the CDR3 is TGCGCCAGCAGCACTGGGACTAGCGGGAGCACTGAGCAGTTCTTC. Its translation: CASSTGTSGSTEQFF.

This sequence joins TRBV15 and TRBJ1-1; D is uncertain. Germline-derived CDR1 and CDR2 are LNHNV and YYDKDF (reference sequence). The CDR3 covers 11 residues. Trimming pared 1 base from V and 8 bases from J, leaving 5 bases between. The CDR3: CATSRGSEAFF. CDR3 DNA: TGTGCCACCAGCAGAGGGAGCGAAGCTTTCTTT.

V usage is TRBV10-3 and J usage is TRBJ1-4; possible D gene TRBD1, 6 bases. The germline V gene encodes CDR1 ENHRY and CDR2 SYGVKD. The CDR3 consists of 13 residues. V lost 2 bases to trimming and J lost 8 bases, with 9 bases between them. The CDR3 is CAISERDKEKLFF. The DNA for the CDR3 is TGTGCCATCAGTGAGAGGGACAAGGAAAAACTGTTTTTT.

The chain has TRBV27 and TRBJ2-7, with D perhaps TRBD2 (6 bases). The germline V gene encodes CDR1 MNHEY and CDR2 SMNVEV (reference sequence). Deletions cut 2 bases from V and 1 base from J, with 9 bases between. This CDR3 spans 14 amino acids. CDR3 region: CASSLGLASYEQYF. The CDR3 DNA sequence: TGTGCCAGCAGTTTAGGGCTAGCGTCCTACGAGCAGTACTTC.

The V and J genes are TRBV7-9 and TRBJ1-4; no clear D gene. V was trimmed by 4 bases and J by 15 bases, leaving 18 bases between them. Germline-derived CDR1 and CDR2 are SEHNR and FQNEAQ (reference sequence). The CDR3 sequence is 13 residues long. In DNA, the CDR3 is TGTGCCAGCAGCTCTCCTTCCGTCCGGGAGGTGTTTTTT. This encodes CASSSPSVREVFF.

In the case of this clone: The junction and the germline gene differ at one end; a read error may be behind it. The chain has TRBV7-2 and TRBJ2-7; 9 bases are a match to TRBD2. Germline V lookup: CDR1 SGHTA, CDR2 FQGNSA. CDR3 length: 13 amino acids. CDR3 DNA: TGTGCCAGCAGCCCCCAGGGCGCTAGCGGGACCCTATTC. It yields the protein CASSPQGASGTLF.

The chain's CDR3 is CASSRPRVQGAQYF. CDR3 nucleotide sequence: TGTGCCAGCAGTCGACCCCGGGTCCAGGGGGCCCAGTACTTC. V and J are TRBV25-1 and TRBJ2-5; 7 bases agree with TRBD1. Germline V gives CDR1 MGHDK, CDR2 SYGVNS. CDR3 length equals 14 residues. The V gene end was trimmed by 5 bases and the J gene end by 9 bases; junction bases not matched to a gene: 12. Together with reference TRBV25-1 and TRBJ2-5, the CDR3 gives the full variable domain: EADIYQTPRYLVIGTGKKITLECSQTMGHDKMYWYQQDPGMELHLIHYSYGVNSTEKGDLSSESTVSRIRTEHFPLTLESARPSHTSQYLCASSRPRVQGAQYFGPGTRLLVL.

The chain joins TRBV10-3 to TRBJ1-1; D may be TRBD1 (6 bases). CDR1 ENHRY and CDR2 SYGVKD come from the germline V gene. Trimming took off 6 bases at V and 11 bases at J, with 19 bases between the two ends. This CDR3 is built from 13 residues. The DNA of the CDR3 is TGTGCCATCAGGGACGACAGGACTCAAGCGGCTTTCTTT. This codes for CAIRDDRTQAAFF.

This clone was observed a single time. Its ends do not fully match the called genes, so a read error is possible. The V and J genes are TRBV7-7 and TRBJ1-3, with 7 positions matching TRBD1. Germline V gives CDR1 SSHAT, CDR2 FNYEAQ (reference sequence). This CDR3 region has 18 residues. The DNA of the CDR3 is TGTGCTAGCAGCGAGATTAGCGGGGGGACAGACTCTGGAAACACCATATATTTT. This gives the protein CASSEISGGTDSGNTIYF.

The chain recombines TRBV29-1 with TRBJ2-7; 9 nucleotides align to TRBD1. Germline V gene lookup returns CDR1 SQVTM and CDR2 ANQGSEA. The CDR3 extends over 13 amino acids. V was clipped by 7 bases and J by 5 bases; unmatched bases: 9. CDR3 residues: CSAARDRDHEQYF. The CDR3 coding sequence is TGCAGCGCCGCCCGGGACAGGGACCACGAGCAGTACTTC.

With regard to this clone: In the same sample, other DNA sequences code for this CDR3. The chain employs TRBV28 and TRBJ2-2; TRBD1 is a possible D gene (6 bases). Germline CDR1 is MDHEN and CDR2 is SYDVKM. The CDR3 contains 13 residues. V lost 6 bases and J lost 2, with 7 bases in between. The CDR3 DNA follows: TGTGCCAGCAGGACAGGAAACACCGGGGAGCTGTTTTTT. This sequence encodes CASRTGNTGELFF.

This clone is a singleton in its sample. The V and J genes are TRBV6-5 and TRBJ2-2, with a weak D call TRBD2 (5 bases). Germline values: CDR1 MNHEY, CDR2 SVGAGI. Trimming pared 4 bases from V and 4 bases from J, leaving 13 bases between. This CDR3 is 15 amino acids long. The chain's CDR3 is CASSSLEGGTGELFF. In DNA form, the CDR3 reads TGTGCCAGCAGTTCCCTAGAGGGCGGCACCGGGGAGCTGTTTTTT.

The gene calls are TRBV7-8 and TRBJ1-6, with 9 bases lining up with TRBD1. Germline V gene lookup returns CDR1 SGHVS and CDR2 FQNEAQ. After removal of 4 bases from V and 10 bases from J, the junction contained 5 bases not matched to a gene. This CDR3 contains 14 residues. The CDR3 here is CASSSDRGYSPLHF. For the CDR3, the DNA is TGTGCCAGCAGCTCGGACAGGGGATACTCACCCCTCCACTTT.

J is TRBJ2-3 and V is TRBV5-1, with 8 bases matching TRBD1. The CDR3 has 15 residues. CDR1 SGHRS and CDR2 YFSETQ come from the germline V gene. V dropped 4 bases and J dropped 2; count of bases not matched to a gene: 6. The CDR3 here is CASSGGQGFTDTQYF. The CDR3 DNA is TGCGCCAGCAGCGGAGGACAGGGCTTCACAGATACGCAGTATTTT.

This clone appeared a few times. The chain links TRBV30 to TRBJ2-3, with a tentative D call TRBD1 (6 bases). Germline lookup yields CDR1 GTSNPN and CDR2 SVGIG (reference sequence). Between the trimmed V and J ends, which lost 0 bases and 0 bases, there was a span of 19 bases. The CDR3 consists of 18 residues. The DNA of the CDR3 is TGTGCCTGGAGTGTACAGGGCCTAGGGCGGATTAGCACAGATACGCAGTATTTT. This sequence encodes CAWSVQGLGRISTDTQYF.